This TCR beta chain was retrieved from a study of blood T cell repertoires in COVID-19. On the study more broadly: PBMCs, B-cell-depleted T cells, or T cells provided the cDNA or gDNA that made up the material.

Original data processing: Researchers report that nucleated cell counts were estimated from reference gene primer amplification. The repertoire was sequenced with immunoSEQ multiplex PCR; TCRdb's copy has only in-frame clones and lacks some. That table gives V, J and clone size, and the DNA gave D and trimming. Here the sample spans about 120,000 clones, about 80% being singletons. This CDR3 has 14 residues. V shed 6 bases, J shed 5 bases, and the junction held 4 bases outside the gene matches. Germline V CDR1 and CDR2: KGHSH, LQKENI. What was sequenced was peripheral blood. The sequence came from a woman in her forties or fifties with acute or convalescent COVID-19. The chain links TRBV18 to TRBJ2-7, with 13 bases matching TRBD2. In DNA form, the CDR3 reads TGTGCCAGCTCCCGGACTAGCGGGGGTGACGAGCAGTACTTC. Translated: CASSRTSGGDEQYF. Full variable domain (remainder filled in from reference TRBV18 and TRBJ2-7): NAGVMQNPRHLVRRRGQEARLRCSPMKGHSHVYWYRQLPEEGLKFMVYLQKENIIDESGMPKERFSAEFPKEGPSILRIQQVVRGDSAAYFCASSRTSGGDEQYFGPGTRLTVT.